This T cell receptor beta chain derives from a study of T cell responses to AZD1222 COVID-19 vaccine. Study-wide results and limits: In a largely white British group with more females than males, clonal diversity was possibly underestimated. Sampling that yielded the repertoires occurred only after the peak T cell response. Baseline antibody screening turned up just a handful of seropositive AZD1222 recipients.

Some clones are missing from TCRdb's copy, which holds only in-frame ones; the method was immunoSEQ multiplex PCR. The sample contains around 99,000 clones, about 85% of which appear only once. Details on this clone: Its antigen is still unknown.

V lost 4 bases and J lost 5, with 14 bases in between. Germline lookup yields CDR1 MGHDK and CDR2 SYGVNS. This CDR3 spans 14 amino acids. This sample comprised peripheral blood, obtained 28 days after the second AZD1222 dose. The chain employs TRBV25-1 and TRBJ1-2; D ambiguous. This clonotype originated in an adult who received the AZD1222 COVID-19 vaccine. The CDR3 DNA is TGTGCCAGCAGTGTCCCCGGGTCCTTGTATGGCTACACCTTC. Translated, it gives CASSVPGSLYGYTF.